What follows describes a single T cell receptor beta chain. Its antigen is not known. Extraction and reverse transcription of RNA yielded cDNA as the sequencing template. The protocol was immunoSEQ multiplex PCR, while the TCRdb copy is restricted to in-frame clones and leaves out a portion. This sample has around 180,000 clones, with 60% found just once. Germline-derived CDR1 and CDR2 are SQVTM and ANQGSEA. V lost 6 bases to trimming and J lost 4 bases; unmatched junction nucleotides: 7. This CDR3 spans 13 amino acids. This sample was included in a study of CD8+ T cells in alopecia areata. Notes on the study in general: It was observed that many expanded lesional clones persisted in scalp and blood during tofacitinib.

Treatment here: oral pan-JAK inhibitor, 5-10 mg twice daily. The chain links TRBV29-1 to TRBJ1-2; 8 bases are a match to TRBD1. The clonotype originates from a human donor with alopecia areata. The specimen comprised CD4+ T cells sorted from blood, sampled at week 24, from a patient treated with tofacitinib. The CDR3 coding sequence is TGCAGCGTGACGGGGACAGGTCCCTATGGCTACACCTTC. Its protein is CSVTGTGPYGYTF.